This section outlines one T cell receptor beta chain sequence together with its context. Antigen specificity is unknown. This sample is part of a study of cytomegalovirus exposure and HLA in healthy donors. Study overall: Earlier work reported around 110 million unique TCR beta sequences from about 180 million T cells. General observations from the study: Rare sequences made up most TCRs, while some public TCRs were found in many donors. Some V segments (TRBV6-2 and TRBV6-3 among them) were excluded as indistinguishable.

There are 15 residues in the CDR3. Trimming removed 4 bases from V and 5 bases from J, with 15 bases in between. The germline CDR1 and CDR2 sequences are MGHRA and YSYEKL. PCR primers comprised 60 Vbeta and 13 Jbeta primers. Repertoires were generated with immunoSEQ multiplex PCR, while TCRdb's copy carries only in-frame clones and drops some. The data show 200,000 to 250,000 clones, around four fifths seen once. The receptor comes from a woman aged 40 to 55 in good health and CMV-seronegative. Sequenced material: PBMCs. The V call is TRBV4-1, the J call TRBJ2-1, with unresolved D. The CDR3 coding sequence is TGCGCCAGCAGCCCCCGGTTTCTGTTTGACAATGAGCAGTTCTTC. Translating it yields CASSPRFLFDNEQFF.